The clone carrying this T cell receptor (beta chain) appeared a few times. Its antigen remains unknown. The germline V gene encodes CDR1 MNHEY and CDR2 SVGEGT. V was pared by 0 bases and J by 2 bases, with 6 bases between. The CDR3 is 14 amino acids. The data derive from a study of T cell repertoires in cytomegalovirus infection. TCRdb passed the reads through MiXCR, listing each CDR3 protein once. The profile shows 100,000 to 150,000 distinct CDR3 sequences, about 24% of them singletons. Sequenced material: PBMCs, sequenced either directly or after in vitro stimulation (not recorded which). The rearrangement joins TRBV6-2 or TRBV6-3 to TRBJ2-3; weak D call: TRBD2 (5 bases). The TCR originated in a human donor in good health (CMV status not recorded). Some clones in this sample may be carry-over from other donors' samples. The CDR3 reads CASSYSTITDTQYF. CDR3 sequence (DNA): TGTGCCAGCAGTTACTCGACTATCACAGATACGCAGTATTTT.